These T cell receptor beta chains were read from a single sample in a study of Graves' ophthalmopathy and Graves' hyperthyroidism. TCRdb redid the calling of the multiplex PCR reads with MiXCR, one entry per CDR3 protein. This sample has roughly 380,000 distinct CDR3 sequences, with approximately 15% found just once. The sequencing input was peripheral blood. The receptors originated from a woman under 30 with stable Graves' hyperthyroidism. Both conserved end residues are trimmed from each CDR3.

J gene: TRBJ2-2; V gene: TRBV19; CDR3 protein: ASTRSPIVPNTGELF
J gene: TRBJ2-5; V gene: TRBV7-8; CDR3 protein: ASSLGYRGRRQETQY
J gene: TRBJ2-2; V gene: TRBV10-3; CDR3 protein: AISDLRGDATGELF
J gene: TRBJ1-5; V gene: TRBV9; CDR3 protein: ASSVGSYQPQH
J gene: TRBJ2-5; V gene: TRBV4-3; CDR3 protein: ASSQERGGSDQETQY
J gene: TRBJ1-2; V gene: TRBV15; CDR3 protein: ATSRGTVDYGYT
J gene: TRBJ1-3; V gene: TRBV6-1; CDR3 protein: ASSSPSSGNTIY
J gene: TRBJ1-5; V gene: TRBV5-1; CDR3 protein: ASSLEGTGNQPQH
J gene: TRBJ2-2; V gene: TRBV2; CDR3 protein: ASGRGLPGELF
J gene: TRBJ2-2; V gene: TRBV10-1; CDR3 protein: ASSESPHLNTGELF
J gene: TRBJ2-2; V gene: TRBV2; CDR3 protein: ASRQGGLAGRGTGELF
J gene: TRBJ2-5; V gene: TRBV18; CDR3 protein: ASSPGTTQPQY
J gene: TRBJ1-2; V gene: TRBV20-1; CDR3 protein: SARLGQGLYGYT
J gene: TRBJ1-6; V gene: TRBV28; CDR3 protein: ASSPIPPGYSPLH
J gene: TRBJ1-6; V gene: TRBV6-4; CDR3 protein: ASSDEVDNSPLH
J gene: TRBJ1-2; V gene: TRBV20-1; CDR3 protein: SARGGDRVYGYT
J gene: TRBJ1-5; V gene: TRBV6-1; CDR3 protein: ATQGDIVNQPQH
J gene: TRBJ1-5; V gene: TRBV12-3/TRBV12-4; CDR3 protein: ASSRGTGPYSNQPQH
J gene: TRBJ1-1; V gene: TRBV6-5; CDR3 protein: ASSLGDRTEAF
J gene: TRBJ2-7; V gene: TRBV12-3/TRBV12-4; CDR3 protein: ASTNRETYEQY
J gene: TRBJ1-2; V gene: TRBV10-3; CDR3 protein: AISEGFGRLDYGYT
J gene: TRBJ2-7; V gene: TRBV11-2; CDR3 protein: ASSLSLTSGGYEQY
J gene: TRBJ1-1; V gene: TRBV7-8; CDR3 protein: ASSRGRFNTEAF
J gene: TRBJ2-5; V gene: TRBV7-3; CDR3 protein: ASSQSGHQETQY
J gene: TRBJ1-6; V gene: TRBV20-1; CDR3 protein: SARSGVTANSPLH
J gene: TRBJ1-2; V gene: TRBV18; CDR3 protein: ASSLQDRAFYGYT
J gene: TRBJ2-7; V gene: TRBV19; CDR3 protein: ASSSLDWGTNYEQY
J gene: TRBJ1-1; V gene: TRBV5-5; CDR3 protein: ASSFPNRGNEAF
J gene: TRBJ1-1; V gene: TRBV19; CDR3 protein: ASSAVRNTEAF
J gene: TRBJ2-5; V gene: TRBV11-2; CDR3 protein: ASSFETSKETQY
J gene: TRBJ2-1; V gene: TRBV6-2/TRBV6-3; CDR3 protein: ASSCGLEYNEQF
J gene: TRBJ2-7; V gene: TRBV5-1; CDR3 protein: ASSSTASAGHEQY
J gene: TRBJ2-7; V gene: TRBV29-1; CDR3 protein: SVGWGLPDEQY
J gene: TRBJ1-1; V gene: TRBV29-1; CDR3 protein: SVEPRMNTEAF
J gene: TRBJ1-1; V gene: TRBV19; CDR3 protein: ASNPGQGGTEAF
J gene: TRBJ2-2; V gene: TRBV9; CDR3 protein: ASSSQGVVGTGELF
J gene: TRBJ2-5; V gene: TRBV5-1; CDR3 protein: ASSPRTSGLQETQY
J gene: TRBJ2-7; V gene: TRBV6-1; CDR3 protein: ASSEGQNSYEQY
J gene: TRBJ2-5; V gene: TRBV6-1; CDR3 protein: ASSEGGGRETQY
J gene: TRBJ1-1; V gene: TRBV15; CDR3 protein: ATSRNTEAF
J gene: TRBJ1-2; V gene: TRBV6-2/TRBV6-3; CDR3 protein: ASRATGQGGYGYT
J gene: TRBJ1-2; V gene: TRBV19; CDR3 protein: ASKTGGYGYT
J gene: TRBJ1-1; V gene: TRBV6-1; CDR3 protein: ATGRGRTEAF
J gene: TRBJ1-6; V gene: TRBV19; CDR3 protein: ATHPGQAFNSPLH
J gene: TRBJ1-2; V gene: TRBV11-2; CDR3 protein: ASSLMQGAEYGYT
J gene: TRBJ2-7; V gene: TRBV12-3/TRBV12-4; CDR3 protein: ASSFGGRAYEQY
J gene: TRBJ1-6; V gene: TRBV11-2; CDR3 protein: ASSLGTGLSSPLH
J gene: TRBJ2-2; V gene: TRBV28; CDR3 protein: ASSVDNHANTGELF
J gene: TRBJ1-6; V gene: TRBV5-1; CDR3 protein: ASSLGGLRWTPLH
J gene: TRBJ1-2; V gene: TRBV19; CDR3 protein: ASSVRAGSGYT
J gene: TRBJ1-1; V gene: TRBV4-2; CDR3 protein: ASSHLRDSINTEAF
J gene: TRBJ2-7; V gene: TRBV12-3/TRBV12-4; CDR3 protein: ASSLTSGEQY
J gene: TRBJ1-5; V gene: TRBV9; CDR3 protein: ASSPSPGEPQH
J gene: TRBJ1-1; V gene: TRBV6-1; CDR3 protein: ASSQSTGFGEAF